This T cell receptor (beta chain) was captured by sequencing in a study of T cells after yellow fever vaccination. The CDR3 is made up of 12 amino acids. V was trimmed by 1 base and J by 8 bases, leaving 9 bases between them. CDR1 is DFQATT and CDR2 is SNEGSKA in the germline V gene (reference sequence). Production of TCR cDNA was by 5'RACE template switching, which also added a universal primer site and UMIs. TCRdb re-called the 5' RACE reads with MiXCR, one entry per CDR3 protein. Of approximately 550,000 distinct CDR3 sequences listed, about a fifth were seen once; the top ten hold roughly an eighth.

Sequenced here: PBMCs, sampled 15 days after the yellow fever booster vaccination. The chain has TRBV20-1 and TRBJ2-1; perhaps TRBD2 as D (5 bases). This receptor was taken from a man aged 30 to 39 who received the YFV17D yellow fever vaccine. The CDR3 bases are TGCAGTGCTAGAGTAGAGGGCTATGAGCAGTTCTTC. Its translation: CSARVEGYEQFF.